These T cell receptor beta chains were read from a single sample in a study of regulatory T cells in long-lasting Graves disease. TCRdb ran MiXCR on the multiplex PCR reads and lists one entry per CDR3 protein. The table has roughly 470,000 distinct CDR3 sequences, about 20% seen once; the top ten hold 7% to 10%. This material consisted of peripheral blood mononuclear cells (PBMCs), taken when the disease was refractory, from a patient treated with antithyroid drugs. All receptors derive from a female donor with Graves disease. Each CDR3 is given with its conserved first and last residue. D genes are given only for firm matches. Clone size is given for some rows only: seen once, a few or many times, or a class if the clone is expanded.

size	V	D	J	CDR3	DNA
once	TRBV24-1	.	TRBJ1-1	CATSDLGAAFF	TGTGCCACCAGTGATTTAGGGGCGGCTTTCTTT
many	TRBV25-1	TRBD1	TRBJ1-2	CASSEYGQVANYGYTF	TGTGCCAGCAGTGAATATGGACAGGTAGCTAACTATGGCTACACCTTC
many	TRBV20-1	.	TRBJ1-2	CSARDSTGYGYTF	TGCAGTGCTAGGGACAGTACAGGCTATGGCTACACCTTC
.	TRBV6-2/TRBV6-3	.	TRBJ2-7	CASSYSLASLGEQYF	TGTGCCAGCAGTTACTCTCTAGCGTCCCTTGGTGAGCAGTACTTC
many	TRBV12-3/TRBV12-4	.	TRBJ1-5	CASLGPSNQPQHF	TGTGCCAGCCTAGGCCCTAGCAATCAGCCCCAGCATTTT
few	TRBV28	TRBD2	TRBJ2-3	CASSLGLAADTQYF	TGTGCCAGCAGTCTCGGACTAGCAGCAGATACGCAGTATTTT
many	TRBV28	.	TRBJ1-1	CASSLVRREAFF	TGTGCCAGCAGTTTAGTACGCAGGGAAGCTTTCTTT
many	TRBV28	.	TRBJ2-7	CASSFPEQYF	TGTGCCAGCAGTTTCCCCGAGCAGTACTTC
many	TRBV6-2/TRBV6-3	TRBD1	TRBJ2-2	CASSFTGTGGTGELFF	TGTGCCAGCAGTTTTACCGGGACAGGGGGGACCGGGGAGCTGTTTTTT
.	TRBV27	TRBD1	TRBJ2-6	CASSSKDRGLSGANVLTF	TGTGCCAGCAGTTCAAAGGACAGGGGATTGTCTGGGGCCAACGTCCTGACTTTC
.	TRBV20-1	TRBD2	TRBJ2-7	CSASRREAGAKSYEQYF	TGCAGTGCTAGCCGTCGTGAAGCGGGAGCGAAATCCTACGAGCAGTACTTC
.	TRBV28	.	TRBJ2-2	CASRGLRPANTGELFF	TGTGCCAGCAGGGGACTTAGGCCAGCGAACACCGGGGAGCTGTTTTTT
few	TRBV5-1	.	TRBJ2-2	CASNARGAGELFF	TGCGCCAGCAACGCGAGGGGAGCCGGGGAGCTGTTTTTT
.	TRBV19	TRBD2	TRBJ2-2	CASSPRTPPGTSGRPGELFF	TGTGCCAGTAGTCCAAGGACACCGCCCGGGACTAGCGGGAGACCCGGGGAGCTGTTTTTT
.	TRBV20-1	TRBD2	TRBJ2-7	CSAAPGGEAYEQYF	TGCAGTGCTGCTCCGGGGGGGGAAGCCTACGAGCAGTACTTC
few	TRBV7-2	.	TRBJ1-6	CASSLVLISSPLHF	TGTGCCAGCAGCTTAGTCCTCATCTCTTCACCCCTCCACTTT
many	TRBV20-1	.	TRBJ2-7	CSARDLPSAIAYEQYF	TGCAGTGCTAGAGATCTCCCCAGCGCCATAGCCTACGAGCAGTACTTC
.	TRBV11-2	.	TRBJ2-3	CASSLPPRTINTDTQYF	TGTGCCAGCAGCTTACCCCCTCGAACGATTAACACAGATACGCAGTATTTT
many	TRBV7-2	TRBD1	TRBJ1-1	CASSRRQGVNTEAFF	TGTGCCAGCAGCCGGAGACAGGGGGTGAACACTGAAGCTTTCTTT
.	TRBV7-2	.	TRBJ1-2	CASSLAPVGQIYTF	TGTGCCAGCAGCTTAGCGCCAGTGGGACAAATCTACACCTTC